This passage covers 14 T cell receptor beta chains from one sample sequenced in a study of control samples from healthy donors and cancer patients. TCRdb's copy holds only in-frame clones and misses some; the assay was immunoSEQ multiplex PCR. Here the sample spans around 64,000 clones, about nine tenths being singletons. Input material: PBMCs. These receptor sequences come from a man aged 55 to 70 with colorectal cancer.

The CDR3 coding sequence is TGTGCCAGCAGAGATGTGAACACCTACGAGCAGTACTTC. Translation: CASRDVNTYEQYF. This sequence joins TRBV7-8 and TRBJ2-7; D not certain. Looked up from germline, CDR1 is SGHVS and CDR2 is FQNEAQ. CDR3 size: 13 residues. V was clipped by 6 bases and J by 2 bases, with 11 bases between them.

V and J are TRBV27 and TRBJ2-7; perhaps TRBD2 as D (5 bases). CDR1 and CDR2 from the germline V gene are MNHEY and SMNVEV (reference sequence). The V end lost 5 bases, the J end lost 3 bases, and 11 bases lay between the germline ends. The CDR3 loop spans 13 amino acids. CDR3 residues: CASSLYRDYEQYF. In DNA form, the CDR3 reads TGTGCCAGCAGTCTATACCGGGACTACGAGCAGTACTTC.

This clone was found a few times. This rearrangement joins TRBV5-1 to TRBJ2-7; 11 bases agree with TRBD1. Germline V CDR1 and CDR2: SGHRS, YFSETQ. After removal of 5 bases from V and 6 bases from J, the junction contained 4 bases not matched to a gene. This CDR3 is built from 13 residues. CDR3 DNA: TGCGCCAGCAGAGGACAGGGGGCCAGCGAGCAGTACTTC. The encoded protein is CASRGQGASEQYF.

The CDR3 region is CASRRQGCYGYTF. CDR3 bases: TGTGCCAGCAGAAGACAGGGCTGCTATGGCTACACCTTC. The rearrangement joins TRBV3-1 (or the pseudogene TRBV3-2) to TRBJ1-2; 7 positions match TRBD1. This CDR3 is 13 amino acids long. Germline V gene lookup returns CDR1 LGHDT and CDR2 YNNKEL (reference sequence). Losses at the gene ends were 6 bases for V and 4 bases for J; bases not matched to a gene: 5.

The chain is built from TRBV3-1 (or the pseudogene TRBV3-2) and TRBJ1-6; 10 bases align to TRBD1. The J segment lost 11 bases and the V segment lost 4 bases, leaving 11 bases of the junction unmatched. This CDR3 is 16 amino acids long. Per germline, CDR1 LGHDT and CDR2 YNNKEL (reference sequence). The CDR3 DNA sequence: TGTGCCAGCAGCCTAACCCCCGGGACAGGGGATCCACCCCTCCACTTT. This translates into CASSLTPGTGDPPLHF.

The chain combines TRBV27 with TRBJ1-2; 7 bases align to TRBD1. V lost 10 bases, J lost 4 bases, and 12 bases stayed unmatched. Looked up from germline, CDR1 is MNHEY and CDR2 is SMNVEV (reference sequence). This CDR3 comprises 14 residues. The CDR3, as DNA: TGTGCCACCCTTCCGACAGGGTATAGCTATGGCTACACCTTC. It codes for CATLPTGYSYGYTF.

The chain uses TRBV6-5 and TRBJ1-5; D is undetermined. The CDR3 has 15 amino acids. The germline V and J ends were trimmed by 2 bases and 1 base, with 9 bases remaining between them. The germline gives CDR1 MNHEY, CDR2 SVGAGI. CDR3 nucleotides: TGTGCCAGCAGTTACACAAGGTCCAGCAATCAGCCCCAGCATTTT. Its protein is CASSYTRSSNQPQHF.

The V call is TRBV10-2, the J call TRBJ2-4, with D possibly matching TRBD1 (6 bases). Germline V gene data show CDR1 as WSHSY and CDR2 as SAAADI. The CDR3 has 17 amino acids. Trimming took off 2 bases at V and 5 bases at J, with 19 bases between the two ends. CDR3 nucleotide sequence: TGCGCCAGCAGTGAGATCGATAAGGGGGTTGGGGAAAACATTCAGTACTTC. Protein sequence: CASSEIDKGVGENIQYF.

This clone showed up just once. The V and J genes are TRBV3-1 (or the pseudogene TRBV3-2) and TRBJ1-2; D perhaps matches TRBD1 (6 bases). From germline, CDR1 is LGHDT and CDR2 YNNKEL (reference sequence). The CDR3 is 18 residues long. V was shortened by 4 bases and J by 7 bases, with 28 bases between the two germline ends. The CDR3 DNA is TGTGCCAGCAGCCTCCGTTCCTACAGGGAAGAGGGGGTAAGTGGCTACACCTTC. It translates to CASSLRSYREEGVSGYTF.

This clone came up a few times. CDR3 sequence: CASSLVGGGATDTQYF. The CDR3 DNA sequence: TGTGCCAGCAGCTTAGTCGGCGGGGGCGCCACAGATACGCAGTATTTT. This chain joins TRBV11-2 and TRBJ2-3; possibly TRBD2 for D (7 bases). This CDR3 region has 16 residues. CDR1 and CDR2 from the germline V gene are SGHAT and FQNNGV. Trimming pared 1 base from V and 2 bases from J, leaving 13 bases between.

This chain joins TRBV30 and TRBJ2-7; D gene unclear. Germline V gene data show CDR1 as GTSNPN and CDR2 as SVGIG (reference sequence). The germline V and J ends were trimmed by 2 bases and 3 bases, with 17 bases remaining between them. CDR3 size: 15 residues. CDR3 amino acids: CAWSPITAVLYEQYF. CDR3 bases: TGTGCCTGGAGTCCCATAACGGCAGTTCTCTACGAGCAGTACTTC.

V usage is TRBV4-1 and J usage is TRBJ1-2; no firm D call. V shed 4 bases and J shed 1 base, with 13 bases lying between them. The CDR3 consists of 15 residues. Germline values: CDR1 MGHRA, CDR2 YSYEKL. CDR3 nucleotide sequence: TGCGCCAGCAGCCGAGGAGACAAGGGTAACTATGGCTACACCTTC. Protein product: CASSRGDKGNYGYTF.

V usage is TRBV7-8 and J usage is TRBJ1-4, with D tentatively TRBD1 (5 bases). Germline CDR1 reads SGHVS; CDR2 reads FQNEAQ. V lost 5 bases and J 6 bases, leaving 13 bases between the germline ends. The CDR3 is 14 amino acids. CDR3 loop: CASSPGPYYEKLFF. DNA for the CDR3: TGTGCCAGCAGCCCGGGACCTTACTATGAAAAACTGTTTTTT.

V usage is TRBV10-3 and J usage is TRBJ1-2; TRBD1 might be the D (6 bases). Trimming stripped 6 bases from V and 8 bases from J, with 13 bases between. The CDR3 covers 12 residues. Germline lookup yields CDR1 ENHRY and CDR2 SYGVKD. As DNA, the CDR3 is TGTGCCATCAGCTCTGGGGGGGGCGGCTACACCTTC. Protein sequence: CAISSGGGGYTF.